The present TCR beta chain was sequenced within a study of CD8+CD57+ T cells in acquired aplastic anemia. As for the study in general: DNA from sorted CD4+ and CD8+ cells averaged around 3.5 ug.

CDR3 and TCR beta VDJ profiling relied on genomic DNA as the template. TCRdb re-derived calls from the reads in MiXCR, one entry per CDR3 protein. The sample yields around 68,000 distinct CDR3 sequences, 45% to 55% seen once. The V gene end was trimmed by 0 bases and the J gene end by 6 bases; junction bases not matched to a gene: 9. This CDR3 contains 16 residues. Germline V lookup: CDR1 ENHRY, CDR2 SYGVKD. Study-level points and caveats: Shared by patients and controls, twenty-nine CD8+ CDR3s were abundant in patients. Researchers reported that CD8+ Simpson's diversity was not significantly different in patients versus controls.

Worth noting for this clonotype: No antigen is known for it.

The receptor was derived from a human donor in good health, serving as a control. The chain recombines TRBV10-3 with TRBJ2-7; TRBD1 matches 9 bases. Material: sorted CD4+, CD8+, or CD8+CD57+ T cells (not recorded which) from PBMCs. The CDR3 nucleotides read TGTGCCATCAGTGAGTCGGGGACAGGGTTTGATGGCGAGCAGTACTTC. Encoded protein: CAISESGTGFDGEQYF.